This T cell receptor (beta chain) was captured by sequencing in a study of beta chain features in type 1 diabetes. General study findings and limits: All four CD4+ subsets of Type 1 diabetes patients contained TCRB CDR3s that were moderately but significantly shorter. In comparison with healthy donors, patients had naive, central memory and Treg TCRB repertoires that appeared more similar. At VDJ recombination sites, type 1 diabetes patients had fewer insertions and more deleted nucleotides.

Trimming removed 4 bases from V and 10 bases from J, with 22 bases in between. CDR1 and CDR2 from the germline V gene are SQVTM and ANQGSEA. The CDR3 runs to 14 residues. Expressed TCRB transcripts were sequenced, since all the RNA that had been isolated was reverse transcribed. Clones were read by immunoSEQ multiplex PCR, and TCRdb kept only the in-frame ones, dropping some. The data show fewer than 250,000 clones, 9.6% seen once. This clone showed up just a few times. Its antigen is still unknown. The receptor was isolated from a woman between 18 and 30 years old in good health. Sequencing was done on a sample of naive CD4+ T cells from blood. The chain links TRBV29-1 to TRBJ1-1; no firm D call. CDR3 sequence reads: CSVGLRGQVSGAFF. CDR3 DNA sequence: TGCAGCGTTGGACTTCGTGGCCAGGTGAGCGGAGCTTTCTTT.